The present entry profiles one T cell receptor beta chain with its context. Its specificity is not known. These data originate in a study of CXCR3-negative and CXCR3-positive naive CD8 T cells. This CDR3 has 16 residues. CDR1 is LGHDT and CDR2 is YNNKEL in the germline V gene (reference sequence). Findings of the study overall: Similar TRBV-TRBJ gene usage was seen in naive CXCR3-negative and CXCR3-positive cells, but not in memory cells. Memory CD8+ cells showed much lower diversity, while both naive subsets displayed comparably high diversity. Hydrophobicity was higher for TRB CDR3s found in CXCR3-positive naive cells than in CXCR3-negative naive cells. Naive subsets did not differ in surface CD5, and TRB CDR3 properties served to infer TCR strength.

Researchers prepared the TRB cDNA libraries using 5' RACE with UMI labels. TCRdb reworked the 5' RACE reads into one entry per CDR3 protein, no DNA. The data show 45,000 to 60,000 distinct CDR3 sequences, and the top ten clones hold more than 0.35%. Sequences were obtained from naive CXCR3- CD8+ T cells from blood. The subset is: CD45RO-CCR7+CD27+CD95- naive CD8+ T cells lacking CXCR3 (TNR3-). This TCR came from a human donor in good health. Some clones in this sample may be carry-over from other donors' samples. J is TRBJ2-3 and V is TRBV3-1; the TCRdb D gene call, TRBD2, has no DNA to confirm it. CDR3 amino acids: CASSQELVFLRDTQYF.